This TCR beta chain was documented in a study of regulatory T cells in long-lasting Graves disease. Stated time point: persistent/refractory GD, antithyroid drugs over 5 years with positive TRAb. Extracted RNA from PBMCs served as the source of the TCR library. A volume of approximately 9.8 milliliters of peripheral blood was collected in EDTA tubes. To make TCR beta libraries, researchers used iRepertoire HTBI primers and Arm-PCR of CDR3 regions. One entry per CDR3 protein, called by TCRdb with MiXCR from the multiplex PCR reads. The sample shows 400,000 to 500,000 distinct CDR3 sequences, roughly 20% of them seen only once. This clonotype was observed many times. Its target is not known. The CDR3 runs 16 residues. Germline V gene sequence: CDR1 MNHEY, CDR2 SVGAGI. Between the trimmed V and J ends, which lost 0 bases and 6 bases, there was a span of 18 bases. General study results and limits: The study found lower TCR diversity in persistent Graves' patients than in newly diagnosed ones. TRBV28, TRBJ1-2 and TRBJ2-5 emerged as the favored segments in persistent disease.

The rearrangement links TRBV6-5 to TRBJ2-7; no clear D gene. The sequence derives from a female donor with Graves disease. The sequenced sample was peripheral blood mononuclear cells (PBMCs), obtained when the disease was refractory, from a patient treated with antithyroid drugs. The CDR3 sequence: CASSYSAGSTGSEQYF. The CDR3 coding sequence is TGTGCCAGCAGTTACTCCGCCGGGTCTACTGGCTCCGAGCAGTACTTC.